The next 28 T cell receptor beta chains were all read from a single sample in a study of blood T cell repertoires in COVID-19. Assay: immunoSEQ multiplex PCR; the TCRdb copy retains only in-frame clones and omits some. The sample contains around 230,000 clones, 86% of which appear only once. The specimen sequenced was PBMCs or T cells enriched from blood (not recorded which). Source of these receptors: a woman aged 40 to 55 with acute COVID-19.

J is TRBJ2-7 and V is TRBV7-9, with D uncertain. CDR1 is SEHNR, CDR2 FQNEAQ, per germline (reference sequence). The ends were cut back, 3 bases at V and 6 bases at J, with 9 bases in the middle. The CDR3 is made up of 12 amino acids. The CDR3 protein is CASSFSTGEQYF. The CDR3, as DNA: TGTGCCAGCAGCTTTTCGACGGGCGAGCAGTACTTC.

The chain combines TRBV27 with TRBJ1-2; no clear D gene. The CDR3 contains 14 residues. V was cut by 3 bases and J by 1 base, with 9 bases left in between. The germline CDR1 and CDR2 sequences are MNHEY and SMNVEV (reference sequence). The CDR3 DNA reads as TGTGCCAGCAGTTTCTTGGGGAGTAACTATGGCTACACCTTC. Its translation is CASSFLGSNYGYTF.

A few counts support this clone. The identical CDR3 is also encoded by other nucleotide sequences in the sample. This chain joins TRBV19 and TRBJ1-1, with D unclear. The CDR3 loop spans 13 amino acids. In germline, CDR1 is LNHDA, CDR2 SQIVND (reference sequence). With 3 bases removed from V and 0 bases from J, the gap between germline ends came to 5 bases. In DNA form, the CDR3 reads TGTGCCAGTAGTATTGCGGTGAACACTGAAGCTTTCTTT. Amino acids: CASSIAVNTEAFF.

Comments on this clone: This sample includes further DNA sequences coding for the same CDR3. The rearrangement links TRBV6-5 to TRBJ2-3, with 12 bases aligning to TRBD2. Germline CDR1 reads MNHEY; CDR2 reads SVGAGI. The CDR3 runs to 14 residues. J lost 6 bases, V lost 5 bases, and 3 bases had no gene match. CDR3 residues: CASSLAGGRDTQYF. CDR3 bases: TGTGCCAGCAGTCTAGCGGGGGGGCGGGATACGCAGTATTTT.

The rearrangement joins TRBV6-5 to TRBJ2-3, with 12 bases identical to TRBD2. J was trimmed by 11 bases and V by 0 bases; bases with no gene match: 3. The CDR3 consists of 14 residues. CDR1 is MNHEY, CDR2 SVGAGI, per germline. DNA of the CDR3: TGTGCCAGCAGTTACTCGCTAGCGGGGGGGCTGCAGTATTTT. Translation: CASSYSLAGGLQYF.

The rearrangement uses TRBV7-8 and TRBJ1-2; TRBD1 agrees at 9 bases. This CDR3 has 16 amino acids. Germline assignment: CDR1 SGHVS and CDR2 FQNEAQ. With V trimmed by 0 bases and J by 7 bases, 9 bases remained unmatched. DNA of the CDR3: TGTGCCAGCAGCTTAGCGCAATCGACAGGGGGTTTTGGCTACACCTTC. Translated: CASSLAQSTGGFGYTF.

This chain joins TRBV19 and TRBJ1-6, with D uncertain. CDR3 length: 14 residues. Germline values: CDR1 LNHDA, CDR2 SQIVND (reference sequence). V lost 1 base to trimming and J lost 9 bases, with 10 bases between them. This CDR3 is CASSIGVRGSPLHF. The CDR3 DNA sequence: TGTGCCAGTAGTATAGGGGTGCGGGGTTCACCCCTCCACTTT. Complete variable domain (other parts from reference TRBV19 and TRBJ1-6): DGGITQSPKYLFRKEGQNVTLSCEQNLNHDAMYWYRQDPGQGLRLIYYSQIVNDFQKGDIAEGYSVSREKKESFPLTVTSAQKNPTAFYLCASSIGVRGSPLHFGNGTRLTVT.

This sequence joins TRBV7-9 and TRBJ2-2; D remains ambiguous. V gave up 5 bases and J gave up 6 bases, with 4 bases separating them. This CDR3 spans 11 amino acids. Per germline, CDR1 SEHNR and CDR2 FQNEAQ (reference sequence). CDR3: CASSQSGELFF. The DNA for the CDR3 is TGTGCCAGCAGCCAGTCCGGGGAGCTGTTTTTT. Full variable domain (remainder filled in from reference TRBV7-9 and TRBJ2-2): DTGVSQNPRHKITKRGQNVTFRCDPISEHNRLYWYRQTLGQGPEFLTYFQNEAQLEKSRLLSDRFSAERPKGSFSTLEIQRTEQGDSAMYLCASSQSGELFFGEGSRLTVL.

The chain couples TRBV2 to TRBJ1-1, with a possible D match to TRBD1 (5 bases). V lost 4 bases and J 1 base, leaving 13 bases between the germline ends. The CDR3 loop spans 15 amino acids. Germline CDR1 reads SNHLY; CDR2 reads FYNNEI. The CDR3 loop is CASSAQGMTNTEAFF. CDR3 DNA sequence: TGTGCCAGCAGTGCCCAGGGAATGACGAACACTGAAGCTTTCTTT. Together with reference TRBV2 and TRBJ1-1, the CDR3 gives the full variable domain: EPEVTQTPSHQVTQMGQEVILRCVPISNHLYFYWYRQILGQKVEFLVSFYNNEISEKSEIFDDQFSVERPDGSNFTLKIRSTKLEDSAMYFCASSAQGMTNTEAFFGQGTRLTVV.

The genes are TRBV18 and TRBJ1-2; TRBD1 is a possible D gene (5 bases). CDR1 and CDR2 from the germline V gene are KGHSH and LQKENI. This CDR3 has 15 residues. Trimming stripped 0 bases from V and 4 bases from J, with 12 bases between. The CDR3 sequence is CASSPPTNGGYGYTF. Here the CDR3 DNA reads TGTGCCAGCTCACCACCCACAAACGGGGGCTATGGCTACACCTTC.

V is TRBV2 and J is TRBJ1-5; D ambiguous. V shed 3 bases and J shed 3 bases, with 9 bases lying between them. The CDR3 is 14 residues long. Per germline, CDR1 SNHLY and CDR2 FYNNEI. The CDR3 DNA follows: TGTGCCAGCAGTGAGCGCCTGATCAATCAGCCCCAGCATTTT. Translating gives CASSERLINQPQHF.

This chain connects TRBV9 to TRBJ1-1, with a weak D call TRBD1 (6 bases). Germline CDR1 reads SGDLS; CDR2 reads YYNGEE. The CDR3 covers 15 residues. Trimming shortened V by 3 bases and J by 1 base, and 13 bases separated the two germline ends. The CDR3 nucleotides are TGTGCCAGCAGCGAGACCGAACAGGGGAACACTGAAGCTTTCTTT. Protein product: CASSETEQGNTEAFF.

V gene TRBV4-1 combines with J gene TRBJ1-2, with D unclear. Trimming shortened V by 0 bases and J by 4 bases, and 12 bases separated the two germline ends. CDR1 and CDR2 (germline): MGHRA, YSYEKL. The CDR3 covers 15 residues. The CDR3 DNA reads as TGCGCCAGCAGCCAAGAGGGAGTCCCGACCTATGGCTACACCTTC. Residues: CASSQEGVPTYGYTF.

V is TRBV3-1 (or the pseudogene TRBV3-2) and J is TRBJ2-3; 8 nucleotides agree with TRBD2. Per germline, CDR1 LGHDT and CDR2 YNNKEL (reference sequence). The CDR3 totals 14 residues. Germline trimming cut 4 bases from V and 1 base from J; bases unmatched to any gene: 1. Here the CDR3 reads CASSLAGRTDTQYF. For the CDR3, the DNA is TGTGCCAGCAGCCTAGCGGGGCGCACAGATACGCAGTATTTT.

This chain joins TRBV11-3 and TRBJ2-2; 10 positions agree with TRBD2. The ends lost 5 bases at V and 2 bases at J; junction bases unmatched: 14. CDR1 and CDR2 from the germline V gene are SGHNT and YENEEA. The CDR3 sequence is 19 residues long. Here the CDR3 DNA reads TGTGCCAGCAGCCCCAGCCGGGCTAGCGGGGGCTATAACACCGGGGAGCTGTTTTTT. This encodes CASSPSRASGGYNTGELFF.

The chain joins TRBV9 to TRBJ1-2, with D unclear. The CDR3 has 14 amino acids. CDR1 and CDR2 from the germline V gene are SGDLS and YYNGEE. V was cut by 6 bases and J by 4 bases, with 16 bases left in between. The CDR3 region is CASTPQEGVYGYTF. The CDR3 bases are TGTGCCAGCACCCCCCAGGAGGGTGTCTATGGCTACACCTTC.

The V gene is TRBV6-2 or TRBV6-3, the J gene TRBJ2-5, with D uncertain. CDR1 and CDR2 from the germline V gene are MNHEY and SVGEGT. Trimming cost V 6 bases and J 2 bases, with 13 bases left between them. This CDR3 comprises 14 residues. CDR3 coding DNA: TGTGCCAGCAGCGATCGTCATACTCAAGAGACCCAGTACTTC. This encodes CASSDRHTQETQYF.

V gene TRBV7-2 combines with J gene TRBJ2-5; D is ambiguous. The CDR3 runs 14 residues. Germline lookup yields CDR1 SGHTA and CDR2 FQGNSA. With 5 bases removed from V and 5 bases from J, the gap between germline ends came to 15 bases. The CDR3 reads CASSRSLSMETQYF. As DNA, the CDR3 is TGTGCCAGCAGCCGGTCGCTATCAATGGAGACCCAGTACTTC.

The V call is TRBV9, the J call TRBJ1-5; perhaps TRBD1 as D (6 bases). Between the trimmed V and J ends, which lost 4 bases and 6 bases, there was a span of 17 bases. This CDR3 has 15 amino acids. Germline CDR1 and CDR2: SGDLS and YYNGEE. The CDR3 DNA reads TGTGCCAGCAGCTCGGACCCCGGGACACTTCAGCCCCAGCATTTT. The encoded protein is CASSSDPGTLQPQHF.

This chain links TRBV5-1 with TRBJ2-5; 10 bases fit TRBD2. The length of the CDR3 is 17 residues. After removal of 0 bases from V and 5 bases from J, the junction contained 10 bases not matched to a gene. Germline V gene lookup returns CDR1 SGHRS and CDR2 YFSETQ. The CDR3 loop is CASSLGLAGSQRETQYF. In DNA, the CDR3 is TGCGCCAGCAGCTTGGGACTAGCGGGTTCCCAGCGGGAGACCCAGTACTTC. Combining the CDR3 with reference TRBV5-1 and TRBJ2-5 gives the whole variable domain KAGVTQTPRYLIKTRGQQVTLSCSPISGHRSVSWYQQTPGQGLQFLFEYFSETQRNKGNFPGRFSGRQFSNSRSEMNVSTLELGDSALYLCASSLGLAGSQRETQYFGPGTRLLVL.

This chain uses TRBV18 with TRBJ1-5, with D possibly being TRBD1 (6 bases). The CDR3 covers 15 residues. CDR1 and CDR2 (germline): KGHSH, LQKENI. Trimming removed 6 bases at V and 5 bases at J, with 17 bases between. The CDR3 here is CASSSIGGADQPQHF. The CDR3 DNA reads TGTGCCAGCTCGTCAATCGGGGGGGCCGATCAGCCCCAGCATTTT. Combining the CDR3 with reference TRBV18 and TRBJ1-5 gives the whole variable domain NAGVMQNPRHLVRRRGQEARLRCSPMKGHSHVYWYRQLPEEGLKFMVYLQKENIIDESGMPKERFSAEFPKEGPSILRIQQVVRGDSAAYFCASSSIGGADQPQHFGDGTRLSIL.

The chain uses TRBV7-9 and TRBJ1-4; 8 bases line up with TRBD1. V lost 5 bases to trimming and J lost 7 bases; unmatched junction nucleotides: 9. The CDR3 runs to 15 residues. Germline values: CDR1 SEHNR, CDR2 FQNEAQ (reference sequence). The CDR3 here is CASSPAGQGSEKLFF. As DNA, the CDR3 is TGTGCCAGCAGCCCAGCCGGACAGGGCAGTGAAAAACTGTTTTTT.

The chain combines TRBV12-5 with TRBJ2-7, with a possible D match to TRBD2 (5 bases). The V end lost 0 bases, the J end lost 6 bases, and 9 bases lay between the germline ends. The germline gives CDR1 LGHNT, CDR2 FRNRAP. CDR3 length: 13 residues. The CDR3 nucleotides read TGTGCTAGTGGTTTGGTACTAGGGAGCGAGCAGTACTTC. Protein product: CASGLVLGSEQYF.

The rearrangement uses TRBV12-3 or TRBV12-4 and TRBJ1-1; 7 bases fit TRBD1. The CDR3 runs to 13 residues. Unmatched junction bases numbered 4, after V lost 5 bases and J lost 4 bases. This CDR3 is CASSRGQGTEAFF. The CDR3 DNA is TGTGCCAGCAGTAGGGGGCAGGGCACTGAAGCTTTCTTT.

The V and J genes are TRBV5-8 and TRBJ1-2, with a tentative D call TRBD1 (6 bases). In germline, CDR1 is SGHTS, CDR2 YDEGEE. The CDR3 consists of 16 residues. The V and J ends lost 4 bases and 1 base respectively, with 17 bases between them. As DNA, the CDR3 is TGTGCCAGCAGCCAAGAAACAGGGTGGAGTAACTATGGCTACACCTTC. Amino acids: CASSQETGWSNYGYTF.

This clone has just one count. The rearrangement uses TRBV7-2 and TRBJ1-5; TRBD1 matches at 10 bases. V dropped 5 bases and J dropped 5; count of bases not matched to a gene: 3. The CDR3 is made up of 14 amino acids. Per germline, CDR1 SGHTA and CDR2 FQGNSA. The CDR3 DNA follows: TGTGCCAGCAGCCCAGACAGGGGGCATCAGCCCCAGCATTTT. Translated: CASSPDRGHQPQHF.

The chain carries TRBV7-8 and TRBJ1-2; TRBD1 aligns across 10 bases. The trim removed 6 bases at V and 1 base at J, leaving 14 bases unmatched. Germline V CDR1 and CDR2: SGHVS, FQNEAQ. This CDR3 contains 18 residues. As DNA, the CDR3 is TGTGCCAGCAGTCCAAATCCATGGACAGGGGGTTTTAACTATGGCTACACCTTC. This sequence encodes CASSPNPWTGGFNYGYTF.

The J gene is TRBJ2-1, the V gene TRBV19; 8 bases map to TRBD1. Germline V gene sequence: CDR1 LNHDA, CDR2 SQIVND (reference sequence). This CDR3 contains 16 residues. After removal of 4 bases from V and 5 bases from J, the junction contained 10 bases not matched to a gene. As DNA, the CDR3 is TGTGCCAGTAGTACGCGACAGGGGATCCCCCACAATGAGCAGTTCTTC. Protein sequence: CASSTRQGIPHNEQFF. The complete variable domain, with remaining parts taken from reference TRBV19 and TRBJ2-1, reads DGGITQSPKYLFRKEGQNVTLSCEQNLNHDAMYWYRQDPGQGLRLIYYSQIVNDFQKGDIAEGYSVSREKKESFPLTVTSAQKNPTAFYLCASSTRQGIPHNEQFFGPGTRLTVL.